Each of the 8 T cell receptor beta chains below was sequenced from the same sample in a study of PD-L1 blockade in urothelial cancer. The table came from immunoSEQ multiplex PCR; TCRdb's copy has only in-frame clones and leaves some out. The sample shows about 45,000 clones, more than 70% of them seen only once. The sample consisted of PBMCs, taken around atezolizumab (anti-PD-L1) treatment. Source of these receptors: an elderly man with urothelial cancer.

V usage is TRBV7-8 and J usage is TRBJ1-1, with 10 positions matching TRBD1. This CDR3 comprises 14 residues. V was clipped by 5 bases and J by 3 bases; unmatched bases: 3. The germline gives CDR1 SGHVS, CDR2 FQNEAQ. In DNA form, the CDR3 reads TGTGCCAGCAGCCCGGGACAGGGGTACACTGAAGCTTTCTTT. This gives the protein CASSPGQGYTEAFF.

The table lists this clone with a count of one. V gene TRBV4-3 combines with J gene TRBJ2-5, with 9 bases that match TRBD2. The length of the CDR3 is 17 residues. CDR1 LGHNA and CDR2 YSLEER come from the germline V gene. V lost 3 bases, J lost 7 bases, and 15 bases stayed unmatched. The chain's CDR3 is CASSQGNSGSLPTTQYF. The DNA of the CDR3 is TGCGCCAGCAGCCAGGGCAATAGCGGGAGCCTGCCAACGACCCAGTACTTC.

The chain combines TRBV11-2 with TRBJ2-5, with 10 bases matching TRBD2. This CDR3 has 16 residues. Germline V gene lookup returns CDR1 SGHAT and CDR2 FQNNGV. V trimming: 5 bases; J trimming: 5 bases; junction bases outside the gene matches: 11. DNA for the CDR3: TGTGCCAGCAGCCCTTTGGCTAGCGGGAGATGGGAGACCCAGTACTTC. This translates into CASSPLASGRWETQYF.

The chain is built from TRBV4-1 and TRBJ2-2; 7 positions match TRBD1. The CDR3 contains 15 residues. In germline, CDR1 is MGHRA, CDR2 YSYEKL. V was pared by 1 base and J by 7 bases, with 6 bases of the junction left unmatched. The CDR3 sequence is CASSQGNRGIGELFF. CDR3 DNA sequence: TGCGCCAGCAGCCAAGGGAACAGGGGTATCGGGGAGCTGTTTTTT.

This rearrangement joins TRBV6-6 to TRBJ2-7, with 9 bases that match TRBD1. Trimming at V came to 5 bases and at J to 3 bases, leaving 8 bases not matched to a gene. CDR1 is MNHNY and CDR2 is SVGAGI in the germline V gene (reference sequence). The CDR3 has 15 amino acids. The CDR3 sequence: CASSNTGTGFYEQYF. CDR3 in DNA: TGTGCCAGCAGTAACACCGGGACAGGGTTCTACGAGCAGTACTTC.

The chain has TRBV6-5 and TRBJ2-3; 9 bases are shared with TRBD1. The length of the CDR3 is 13 residues. Trimming took 10 bases from V and 4 from J; bases not matched to a gene: 6. Germline values: CDR1 MNHEY, CDR2 SVGAGI. This CDR3 is CATHRGLPDTQYF. The CDR3 region has the DNA TGTGCCACTCACAGGGGGCTGCCAGATACGCAGTATTTT.

This chain links TRBV19 with TRBJ2-7, with TRBD2 matching 8 bases. The CDR3 length is 15 residues. Trimming took 1 base from V and 4 from J; bases not matched to a gene: 6. Germline V gives CDR1 LNHDA, CDR2 SQIVND (reference sequence). CDR3 DNA sequence: TGTGCCAGTAGTATAGGACTAGCGACGATTTACGAGCAGTACTTC. This codes for CASSIGLATIYEQYF.

The V gene is TRBV29-1, the J gene TRBJ1-1; tentative D call: TRBD1 (5 bases). Germline CDR1 is SQVTM and CDR2 is ANQGSEA. There are 14 residues in the CDR3. V was clipped by 6 bases and J by 0 bases, with 14 bases between them. Here the CDR3 DNA reads TGCAGCGTGGGGGTCGGGGGGTTGAACACTGAAGCTTTCTTT. Translation gives CSVGVGGLNTEAFF.